This T cell receptor beta chain was observed in a study of radiotherapy plus CTLA-4 blockade in lung cancer. On this clone: Its antigen is currently unknown.

Germline-derived CDR1 and CDR2 are SQVTM and ANQGSEA. V gave up 6 bases and J gave up 2 bases, with 13 bases separating them. The CDR3 covers 13 residues. General study points: Some TCR clones had been derived from tumors. These clones expanded in peripheral blood after radiotherapy plus ipilimumab.

Produced via immunoSEQ multiplex PCR; TCRdb's table is partial and in-frame only. The table has tens of thousands of clones, 80% to 90% seen once; the top ten hold roughly 22%. The TCR comes from a human donor with non-small cell lung cancer whose response to radiotherapy plus ipilimumab could not be evaluated. Sample: peripheral blood, taken from a patient treated with radiotherapy plus ipilimumab. The gene calls are TRBV29-1 and TRBJ1-2, with a possible D match to TRBD1 (6 bases). The chain's CDR3 is CSVGDMANYGYTF. The DNA for the CDR3 is TGCAGCGTGGGGGACATGGCCAACTATGGCTACACCTTC.